The 15 T cell receptor beta chains below were found in one sample sequenced in a study of shared clonotypes between healthy human individuals. Sequencing used immunoSEQ multiplex PCR; TCRdb keeps in-frame clones, though not all of them. Of roughly 2.5 million clones detected, over 85% appear once; the ten largest clones hold around 0.15%. Sequences were obtained from naive CD4+ T cells sorted from blood. Subset noted: CD45RA+ positively selected. These receptor sequences come from a man between 18 and 35 years old in good health.

The chain is built from TRBV5-1 and TRBJ2-1; 12 bases map to TRBD1. Trimming cost V 1 base and J 10 bases; bases outside gene matches: 6. Germline CDR1 and CDR2: SGHRS and YFSETQ. The CDR3 is 15 amino acids. CDR3 amino acids: CASSLPGTGGGEQFF. As DNA, the CDR3 is TGCGCCAGCAGCTTGCCCGGGACAGGGGGCGGCGAGCAGTTCTTC.

Turning to this clone: Other DNA sequences in this specimen translate into the identical CDR3. The chain employs TRBV28 and TRBJ2-2; D unclear. Trimming removed 4 bases at V and 2 bases at J, with 5 bases between. Germline CDR1 MDHEN, CDR2 SYDVKM. This CDR3 is built from 13 residues. The CDR3 sequence is CASSSRNTGELFF. As DNA, the CDR3 is TGTGCCAGCAGTTCCAGAAACACCGGGGAGCTGTTTTTT. The whole variable domain, filled in from reference TRBV28 and TRBJ2-2, reads DVKVTQSSRYLVKRTGEKVFLECVQDMDHENMFWYRQDPGLGLRLIYFSYDVKMKEKGDIPEGYSVSREKKERFSLILESASTNQTSMYLCASSSRNTGELFFGEGSRLTVL.

The chain recombines TRBV6-5 with TRBJ2-7; D may be TRBD2 (6 bases). The V gene's germline CDR1 is MNHEY and CDR2 SVGAGI. V dropped 6 bases and J dropped 5 bases, with 11 bases sitting between them. There are 12 residues in the CDR3. The CDR3 DNA reads as TGTGCCAGCAGCCGGGACTTCCACGAGCAGTACTTC. This codes for CASSRDFHEQYF.

The V gene is TRBV28, the J gene TRBJ2-5; D is perhaps TRBD2 (5 bases). The CDR3 loop spans 12 amino acids. Germline values: CDR1 MDHEN, CDR2 SYDVKM. Trimming took 3 bases from V and 10 from J, leaving 12 bases between them. The CDR3 here is CASSFVDSDQYF. The CDR3 nucleotides read TGTGCCAGCAGTTTTGTGGACTCCGACCAGTACTTC.

This clone was seen a handful of times. The identical CDR3 is also encoded by other nucleotide sequences in the sample. The V gene is TRBV10-3, the J gene TRBJ1-1; TRBD1 is a possible D gene (5 bases). In germline, CDR1 is ENHRY, CDR2 SYGVKD. The CDR3 contains 14 residues. V lost 5 bases and J lost 0, with 10 bases in between. The CDR3 DNA reads TGTGCCATCAGTACTACAGGCATGAACACTGAAGCTTTCTTT. This encodes CAISTTGMNTEAFF.

This chain joins TRBV7-6 and TRBJ2-7; 7 bases align to TRBD1. Germline lookup yields CDR1 SGHVS and CDR2 FNYEAQ. The CDR3 runs 15 residues. The trim removed 1 base at V and 1 base at J, leaving 4 bases unmatched. In DNA, the CDR3 is TGTGCCAGCAGCTTAGGACAGGGACCGTCCTACGAGCAGTACTTC. Translating gives CASSLGQGPSYEQYF.

CDR3 loop: CASSAGQGQETQYF. CDR3 DNA sequence: TGTGCCAGCAGCGCTGGACAGGGCCAAGAGACCCAGTACTTC. The chain is built from TRBV2 and TRBJ2-5, with 8 bases lining up with TRBD1. The CDR3 sequence is 14 residues long. Per the germline V gene, CDR1 is SNHLY and CDR2 is FYNNEI. The V segment lost 6 bases and the J segment 1 base; nucleotides outside the gene matches: 4.

The chain recombines TRBV7-9 with TRBJ1-6; D unresolved. The length of the CDR3 is 14 residues. Germline V lookup: CDR1 SEHNR, CDR2 FQNEAQ (reference sequence). Trimming removed 2 bases at V and 6 bases at J, with 8 bases between. CDR3: CASSLREPNSPLHF. The CDR3 DNA follows: TGTGCCAGCAGCTTAAGGGAGCCTAATTCACCCCTCCACTTT.

The chain recombines TRBV5-4 with TRBJ2-3; 11 bases are a match to TRBD2. CDR1 and CDR2 (germline): SGHNT, YYREEE (reference sequence). The CDR3 is 16 amino acids. J lost 2 bases, V lost 4 bases, and 6 bases had no gene match. The CDR3 spells CASSQLAGDITDTQYF. The CDR3 DNA reads as TGTGCCAGCAGCCAACTAGCGGGAGATATCACAGATACGCAGTATTTT.

This clone was seen only once. Other DNA sequences of this sample code for an identical CDR3. This chain links TRBV19 with TRBJ1-2, with D possibly being TRBD1 (5 bases). The V end lost 3 bases, the J end lost 5 bases, and 10 bases lay between the germline ends. Germline lookup yields CDR1 LNHDA and CDR2 SQIVND (reference sequence). CDR3 length: 13 residues. The CDR3 reads CASSMAGGYGYTF. For the CDR3, the DNA is TGTGCCAGTAGTATGGCGGGGGGATATGGCTACACCTTC. The full variable domain, completed using reference TRBV19 and TRBJ1-2, is DGGITQSPKYLFRKEGQNVTLSCEQNLNHDAMYWYRQDPGQGLRLIYYSQIVNDFQKGDIAEGYSVSREKKESFPLTVTSAQKNPTAFYLCASSMAGGYGYTFGSGTRLTVV.

The J gene is TRBJ2-1, the V gene TRBV28; TRBD1 aligns across 7 bases. Germline trimming cut 5 bases from V and 0 bases from J; bases unmatched to any gene: 4. The CDR3 totals 15 residues. Germline values: CDR1 MDHEN, CDR2 SYDVKM. CDR3 in amino acids: CASSKDRSSYNEQFF. CDR3 DNA: TGTGCCAGCAGTAAGGACAGGAGCTCCTACAATGAGCAGTTCTTC.

The J gene is TRBJ2-3, the V gene TRBV30, with D perhaps being TRBD1 or TRBD2 (5 bases each). Trimming took off 4 bases at V and 3 bases at J, with 23 bases between the two ends. The V gene's germline CDR1 is GTSNPN and CDR2 SVGIG (reference sequence). This CDR3 contains 17 residues. CDR3 sequence: CAWTPYRTSGITDTQYF. The CDR3 DNA reads TGTGCCTGGACTCCCTACCGGACATCGGGGATTACAGATACGCAGTATTTT.

V is TRBV9 and J is TRBJ2-7; tentatively, D is TRBD1 (5 bases). The ends were cut back, 4 bases at V and 1 base at J, with 12 bases in the middle. CDR1 SGDLS and CDR2 YYNGEE come from the germline V gene. The CDR3 has 14 residues. This CDR3 is CASSPRAGSYEQYF. In nucleotides, the CDR3 is TGTGCCAGCAGCCCCCGGGCAGGGTCCTACGAGCAGTACTTC.

CDR3 sequence: CASGPIPGQGIASGGSGANVLTF. Written as DNA, the CDR3 is TGTGCTAGTGGTCCAATTCCGGGACAGGGGATAGCTAGCGGGGGCTCTGGGGCCAACGTCCTGACTTTC. The rearrangement links TRBV12-5 to TRBJ2-6; D may be TRBD1 or TRBD2 (10 bases each). CDR3 length equals 23 residues. Trimming stripped 5 bases from V and 0 bases from J, with 32 bases between. CDR1 and CDR2 (germline): LGHNT, FRNRAP.

The V gene is TRBV6-6, the J gene TRBJ2-2; D not certain. This CDR3 spans 13 amino acids. Trimming took 5 bases from V and 8 from J, leaving 12 bases between them. CDR1 is MNHNY, CDR2 SVGAGI, per germline (reference sequence). CDR3 DNA: TGTGCCAGCAGTCTCATTTTGACGGGGGAGCTGTTTTTT. The encoded protein is CASSLILTGELFF.